A selection of T cell receptor beta chains follows, all from one sample in a study of metastatic and nonmetastatic thyroid tumors. TCRdb re-called the PCR reads with MiXCR. The data show about 17,000 clones, around 28% seen once. Sequencing was performed on tumor tissue. The receptors stem from a male donor with papillary thyroid cancer or a benign thyroid nodule (not recorded which). Some clones in this sample may be carry-over from other donors' samples. Both conserved end residues are trimmed from each CDR3. The order of the fields is J gene, V gene, CDR3 protein.

>TRBJ2-7|TRBV20-1
SARVRLGEQY
>TRBJ1-1|TRBV20-1
SAKSSTEAF
>TRBJ2-3|TRBV20-1
SHLADASTDTQY
>TRBJ2-5|TRBV11-3
ASSSFENQETQY
>TRBJ1-3|TRBV2
ARKTGDSGNSIY
>TRBJ1-5|TRBV7-8
ASSLGTGGAQPQH
>TRBJ1-1|TRBV19
ASRNRGANTEAF
>TRBJ2-1|TRBV7-9
ASSSQGYNEQF
>TRBJ2-2|TRBV5-1
ASRAGQGDTGELF
>TRBJ2-7|TRBV18
ASSPAGDSHYEQY
>TRBJ1-1|TRBV18
ASLRNKNTEAF
>TRBJ1-3|TRBV6-1
ASRITSSRGFGNTIY
>TRBJ2-2|TRBV27
AIKIAGSGELF
>TRBJ1-2|TRBV4-3
ASSQSGTAYGYT
>TRBJ2-1|TRBV28
ASSLSTGRSGNEQF
>TRBJ2-5|TRBV27
ASSSLGGGEGETQY
>TRBJ1-1|TRBV9
ASSAINTEAF
>TRBJ1-2|TRBV18
ASSPEGPLLNGYT
>TRBJ1-2|TRBV10-1
ASRQGVDYGYT
>TRBJ1-2|TRBV28
ARSSNEGRFYGYT
>TRBJ1-3|TRBV3-1
SSSPGQGTGNTIY
>TRBJ2-1|TRBV14
ASSQGTAQF
>TRBJ2-1|TRBV11-1
ASSIGDEQF
>TRBJ1-2|TRBV20-1
SATHGGTGGSGGYT
>TRBJ2-7|TRBV28
ASRSGQSYEQY
>TRBJ1-6|TRBV4-2
ASSQGRGQSDSPLH
>TRBJ1-5|TRBV6-5
ASSYSNRGGQPQH
>TRBJ2-1|TRBV7-9
ASSSTMGDEQF
>TRBJ1-1|TRBV7-2
ASSLGPTEAF
>TRBJ1-3|TRBV6-2/TRBV6-3
ASVGNTIY
>TRBJ2-7|TRBV28
ASSLSDSAYEQY
>TRBJ2-5|TRBV7-2
ASSLAIEGGTAGETQY
>TRBJ2-7|TRBV20-1
SAAGTGELYEQY
>TRBJ2-3|TRBV6-1
ASSPGLGVTDTQY
>TRBJ1-3|TRBV3-1
ASSPSGSGNTIY
>TRBJ2-7|TRBV20-1
SAGGFQGPYEQY
>TRBJ1-5|TRBV5-1
ASSAGVDNHSNQPQH
>TRBJ2-1|TRBV14
ASSQATIGEQF
>TRBJ1-1|TRBV5-1
ASIAGTGVPEAF
>TRBJ2-2|TRBV24-1
ATSDSAGGRPGELF
>TRBJ1-6|TRBV6-1
ASREDGNNSHLH